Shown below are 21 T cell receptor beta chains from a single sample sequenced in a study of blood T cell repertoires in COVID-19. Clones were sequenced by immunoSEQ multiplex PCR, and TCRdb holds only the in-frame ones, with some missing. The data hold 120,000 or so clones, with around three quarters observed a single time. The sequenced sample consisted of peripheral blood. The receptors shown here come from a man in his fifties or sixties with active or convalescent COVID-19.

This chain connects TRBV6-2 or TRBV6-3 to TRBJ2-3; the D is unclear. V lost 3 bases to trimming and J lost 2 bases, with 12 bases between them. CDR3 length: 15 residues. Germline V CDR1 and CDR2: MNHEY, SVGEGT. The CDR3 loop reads CASSYHPSYTDTQYF. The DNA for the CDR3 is TGTGCCAGCAGTTATCATCCCTCCTACACAGATACGCAGTATTTT.

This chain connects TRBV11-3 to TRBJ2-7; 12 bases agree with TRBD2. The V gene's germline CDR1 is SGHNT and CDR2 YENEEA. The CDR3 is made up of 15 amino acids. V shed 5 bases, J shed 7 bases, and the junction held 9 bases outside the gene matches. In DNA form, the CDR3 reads TGTGCCAGCAGCCATCGACTAGCGGGAGTTGGGGAGCAGTACTTC. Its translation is CASSHRLAGVGEQYF.

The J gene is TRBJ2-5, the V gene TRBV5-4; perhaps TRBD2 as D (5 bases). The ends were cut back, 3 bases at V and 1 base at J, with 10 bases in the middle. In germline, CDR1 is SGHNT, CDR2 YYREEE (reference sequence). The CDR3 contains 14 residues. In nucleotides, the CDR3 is TGTGCCAGCAGCTCGAGCGGTTTCCAAGAGACCCAGTACTTC. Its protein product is CASSSSGFQETQYF.

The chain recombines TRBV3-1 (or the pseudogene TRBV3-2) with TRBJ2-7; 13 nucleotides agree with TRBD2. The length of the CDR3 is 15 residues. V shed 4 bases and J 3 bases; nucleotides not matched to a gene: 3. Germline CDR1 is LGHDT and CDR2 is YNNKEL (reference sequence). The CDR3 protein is CASSPRTSGSYEQYF. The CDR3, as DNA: TGTGCCAGCAGCCCTCGGACTAGCGGGAGCTACGAGCAGTACTTC.

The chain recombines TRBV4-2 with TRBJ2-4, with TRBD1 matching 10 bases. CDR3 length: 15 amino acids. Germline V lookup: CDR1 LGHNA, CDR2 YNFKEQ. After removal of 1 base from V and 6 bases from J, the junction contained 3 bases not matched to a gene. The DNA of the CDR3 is TGTGCCAGCAGCCAAGTAGGACAGGGGGGAAACATTCAGTACTTC. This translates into CASSQVGQGGNIQYF.

CDR3 residues: CAWVGEAAANYGYTF. CDR3 nucleotide sequence: TGTGCCTGGGTGGGGGAGGCAGCCGCTAACTATGGCTACACCTTC. This rearrangement joins TRBV30 to TRBJ1-2, with a weak D call TRBD1 (5 bases). The CDR3 length is 15 residues. Germline V gene data show CDR1 as GTSNPN and CDR2 as SVGIG (reference sequence). V lost 5 bases and J lost 0, with 16 bases in between.

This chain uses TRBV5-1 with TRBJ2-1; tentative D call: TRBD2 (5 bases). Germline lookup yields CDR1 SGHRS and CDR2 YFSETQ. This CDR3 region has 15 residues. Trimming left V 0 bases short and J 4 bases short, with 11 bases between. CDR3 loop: CASSLAGRGYNEQFF. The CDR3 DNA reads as TGCGCCAGCAGCTTGGCGGGGAGAGGGTACAATGAGCAGTTCTTC.

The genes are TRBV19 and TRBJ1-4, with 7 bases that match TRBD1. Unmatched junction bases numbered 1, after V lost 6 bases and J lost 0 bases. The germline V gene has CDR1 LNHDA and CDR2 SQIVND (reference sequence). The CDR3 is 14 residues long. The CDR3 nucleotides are TGTGCCAGTAGGGGGACAGCAACTAATGAAAAACTGTTTTTT. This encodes CASRGTATNEKLFF.

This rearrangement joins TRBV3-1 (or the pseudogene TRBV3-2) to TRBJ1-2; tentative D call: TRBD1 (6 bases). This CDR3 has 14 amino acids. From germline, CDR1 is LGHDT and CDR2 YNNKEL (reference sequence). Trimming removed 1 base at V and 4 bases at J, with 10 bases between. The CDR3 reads CASSQGRGGYGYTF. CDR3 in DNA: TGTGCCAGCAGCCAAGGAAGGGGGGGCTATGGCTACACCTTC.

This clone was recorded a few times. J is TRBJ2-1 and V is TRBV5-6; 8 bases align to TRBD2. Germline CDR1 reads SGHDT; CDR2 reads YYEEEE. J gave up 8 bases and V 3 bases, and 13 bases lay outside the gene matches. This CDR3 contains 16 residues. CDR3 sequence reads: CASSSYSFSGSHEQFF. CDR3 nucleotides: TGTGCCAGCAGCTCTTACTCATTCAGCGGGAGCCATGAGCAGTTCTTC. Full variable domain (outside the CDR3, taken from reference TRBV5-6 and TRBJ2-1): DAGVTQSPTHLIKTRGQQVTLRCSPKSGHDTVSWYQQALGQGPQFIFQYYEEEERQRGNFPDRFSGHQFPNYSSELNVNALLLGDSALYLCASSSYSFSGSHEQFFGPGTRLTVL.

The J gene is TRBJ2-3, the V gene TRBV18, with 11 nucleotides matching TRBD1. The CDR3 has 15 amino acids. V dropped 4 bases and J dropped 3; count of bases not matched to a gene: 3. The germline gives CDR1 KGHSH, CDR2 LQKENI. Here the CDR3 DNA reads TGTGCCAGCTCACTGGACAGGGGGCCGACAGATACGCAGTATTTT. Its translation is CASSLDRGPTDTQYF.

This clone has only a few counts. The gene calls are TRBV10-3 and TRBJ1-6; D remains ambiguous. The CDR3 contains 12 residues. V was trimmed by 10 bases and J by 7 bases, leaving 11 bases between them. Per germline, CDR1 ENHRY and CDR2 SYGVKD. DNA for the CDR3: TGTGCCACCACCACGGGGAATTCACCCCTCCACTTT. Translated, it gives CATTTGNSPLHF.

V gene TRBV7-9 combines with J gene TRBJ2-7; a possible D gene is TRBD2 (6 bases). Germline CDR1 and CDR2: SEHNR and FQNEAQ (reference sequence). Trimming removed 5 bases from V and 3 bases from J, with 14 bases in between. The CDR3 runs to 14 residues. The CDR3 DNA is TGTGCCAGCAGCCTTGACGGGGGACTCTACGAGCAGTACTTC. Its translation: CASSLDGGLYEQYF.

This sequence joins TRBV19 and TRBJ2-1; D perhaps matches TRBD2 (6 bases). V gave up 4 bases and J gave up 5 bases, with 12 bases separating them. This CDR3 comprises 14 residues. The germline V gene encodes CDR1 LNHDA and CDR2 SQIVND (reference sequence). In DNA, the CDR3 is TGTGCCAGTAGTACAGGGAGGTTCAACAATGAGCAGTTCTTC. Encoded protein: CASSTGRFNNEQFF.

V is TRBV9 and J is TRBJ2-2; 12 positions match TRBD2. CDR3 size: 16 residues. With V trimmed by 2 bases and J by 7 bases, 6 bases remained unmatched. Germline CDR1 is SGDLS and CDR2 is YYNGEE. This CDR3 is CASSVLAGGPDGELFF. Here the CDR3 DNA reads TGTGCCAGCAGCGTGCTAGCGGGAGGGCCGGACGGGGAGCTGTTTTTT.

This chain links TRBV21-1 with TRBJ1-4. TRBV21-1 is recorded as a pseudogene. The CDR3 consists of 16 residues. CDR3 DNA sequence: TGTGCCAGCAGCATCGCCTACAGGTGGGAGGATGAAAAACTGTTTTTT. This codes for CASSIAYRWEDEKLFF.

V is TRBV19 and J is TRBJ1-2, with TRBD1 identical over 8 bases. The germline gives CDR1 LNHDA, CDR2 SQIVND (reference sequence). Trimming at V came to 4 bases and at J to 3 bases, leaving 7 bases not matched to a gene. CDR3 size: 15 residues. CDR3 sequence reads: CASSRTGTGDYGYTF. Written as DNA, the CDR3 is TGTGCCAGTAGTAGGACCGGGACAGGTGACTATGGCTACACCTTC.

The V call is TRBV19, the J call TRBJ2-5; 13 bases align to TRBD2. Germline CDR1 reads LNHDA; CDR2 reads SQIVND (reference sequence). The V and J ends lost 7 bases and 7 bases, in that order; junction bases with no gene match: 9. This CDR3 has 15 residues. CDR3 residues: CASTGLAGEGGTQYF. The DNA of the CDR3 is TGTGCCAGTACCGGACTAGCGGGAGAGGGGGGGACCCAGTACTTC.

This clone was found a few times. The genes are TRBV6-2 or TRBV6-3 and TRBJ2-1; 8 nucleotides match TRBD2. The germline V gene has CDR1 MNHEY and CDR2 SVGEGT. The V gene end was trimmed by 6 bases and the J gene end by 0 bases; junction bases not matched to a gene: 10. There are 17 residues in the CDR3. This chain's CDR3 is CASSSGRVGSSYNEQFF. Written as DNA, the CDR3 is TGTGCCAGCAGCTCCGGGAGGGTGGGCAGCTCCTACAATGAGCAGTTCTTC.

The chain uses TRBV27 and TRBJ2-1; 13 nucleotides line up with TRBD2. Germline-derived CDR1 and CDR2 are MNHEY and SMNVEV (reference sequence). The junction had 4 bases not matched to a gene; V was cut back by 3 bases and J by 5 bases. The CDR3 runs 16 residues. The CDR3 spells CASSFLGLAGDNEQFF. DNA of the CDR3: TGTGCCAGCAGTTTTCTTGGACTAGCGGGAGACAATGAGCAGTTCTTC.

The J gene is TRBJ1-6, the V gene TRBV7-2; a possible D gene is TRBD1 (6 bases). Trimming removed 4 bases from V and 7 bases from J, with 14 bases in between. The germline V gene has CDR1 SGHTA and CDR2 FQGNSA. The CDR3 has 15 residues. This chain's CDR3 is CASSSTGNVNSPLHF. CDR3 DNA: TGTGCCAGCAGCTCTACAGGGAACGTAAATTCACCCCTCCACTTT.